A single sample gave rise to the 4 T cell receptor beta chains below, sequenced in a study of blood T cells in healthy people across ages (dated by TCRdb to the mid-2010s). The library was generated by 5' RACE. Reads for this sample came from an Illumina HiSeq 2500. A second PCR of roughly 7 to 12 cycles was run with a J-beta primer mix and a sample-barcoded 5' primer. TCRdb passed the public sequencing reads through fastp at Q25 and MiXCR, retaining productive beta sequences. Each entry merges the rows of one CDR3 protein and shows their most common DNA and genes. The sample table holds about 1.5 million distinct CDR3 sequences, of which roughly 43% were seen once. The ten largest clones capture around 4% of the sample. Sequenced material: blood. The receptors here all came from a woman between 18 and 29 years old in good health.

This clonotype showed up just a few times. The CDR3 spells CASRISGAGGPITDTQYF. DNA of the CDR3: TGTGCCAGCAGGATCTCTGGAGCGGGAGGCCCGATCACAGATACGCAGTATTTT. The chain combines TRBV6-1 with TRBJ2-3, with TRBD2 identical over 9 bases. Losses at the gene ends were 6 bases for V and 2 bases for J; bases not matched to a gene: 15. The CDR3 sequence is 18 residues long. Germline CDR1 is MNHNS and CDR2 is SASEGT.

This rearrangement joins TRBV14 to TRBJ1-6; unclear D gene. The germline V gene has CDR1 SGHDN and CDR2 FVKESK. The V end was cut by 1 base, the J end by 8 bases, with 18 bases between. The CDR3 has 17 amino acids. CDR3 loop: CASSQARIRGGYSPLHF. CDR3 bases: TGTGCCAGCAGCCAAGCCCGGATTCGGGGAGGGTATTCACCCCTCCACTTT.

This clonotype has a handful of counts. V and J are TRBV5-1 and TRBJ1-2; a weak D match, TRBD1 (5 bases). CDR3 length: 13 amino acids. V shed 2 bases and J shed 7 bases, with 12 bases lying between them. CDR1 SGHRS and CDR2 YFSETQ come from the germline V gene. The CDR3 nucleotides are TGCGCCAGCAGCTTTGCGACAGAGGCTGGCTACACCTTC. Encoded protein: CASSFATEAGYTF.

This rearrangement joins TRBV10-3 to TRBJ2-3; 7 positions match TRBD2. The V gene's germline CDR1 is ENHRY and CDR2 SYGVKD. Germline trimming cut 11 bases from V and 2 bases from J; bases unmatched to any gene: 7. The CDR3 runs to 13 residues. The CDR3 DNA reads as TGTGCCTCCGCGGGGGACTACACAGATACGCAGTATTTT. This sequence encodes CASAGDYTDTQYF.